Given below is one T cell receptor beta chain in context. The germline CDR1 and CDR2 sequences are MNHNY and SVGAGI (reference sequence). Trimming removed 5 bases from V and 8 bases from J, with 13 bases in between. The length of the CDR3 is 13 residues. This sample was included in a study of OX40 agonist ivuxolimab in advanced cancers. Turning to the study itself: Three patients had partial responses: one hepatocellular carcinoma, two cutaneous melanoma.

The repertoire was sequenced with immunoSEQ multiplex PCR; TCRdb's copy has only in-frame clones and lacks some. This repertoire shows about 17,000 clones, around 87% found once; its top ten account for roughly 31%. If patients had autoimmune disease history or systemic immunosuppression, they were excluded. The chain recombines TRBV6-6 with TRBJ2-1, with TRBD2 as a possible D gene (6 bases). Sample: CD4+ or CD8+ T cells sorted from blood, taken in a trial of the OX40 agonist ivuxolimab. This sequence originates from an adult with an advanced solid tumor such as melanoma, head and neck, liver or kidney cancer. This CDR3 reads CASSKTRTHEQFF. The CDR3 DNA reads TGTGCCAGCAGTAAGACTAGGACGCATGAGCAGTTCTTC.